The sequence of this T cell receptor beta chain was determined in a study of T cell responses to AZD1222 COVID-19 vaccine. Study-level points and caveats: The donor group comprised mostly white British people and more females; the analysis possibly underestimated clonal diversity. Only 5 or 6 people who got AZD1222 tested seropositive at baseline. Repertoires were obtained only post-peak T cell response.

With respect to this clone: Its antigen is undetermined.

Germline V gene lookup returns CDR1 DFQATT and CDR2 SNEGSKA (reference sequence). CDR3 size: 13 residues. V was trimmed by 3 bases and J by 4 bases, leaving 9 bases between them. Profiling relied on immunoSEQ multiplex PCR, and the TCRdb table lists in-frame clones only, not all of them. The table lists around 160,000 clones, approximately 94% of them singletons, with under 6% in the top ten. The sequence derives from an adult who received the AZD1222 COVID-19 vaccine. The chain combines TRBV20-1 with TRBJ1-4; D gene unclear. The sample here was peripheral blood, taken 28 days after the second AZD1222 dose. CDR3 DNA sequence: TGCAGTGCTAGTCATGGGCTTAATGAAAAACTGTTTTTT. This encodes CSASHGLNEKLFF.